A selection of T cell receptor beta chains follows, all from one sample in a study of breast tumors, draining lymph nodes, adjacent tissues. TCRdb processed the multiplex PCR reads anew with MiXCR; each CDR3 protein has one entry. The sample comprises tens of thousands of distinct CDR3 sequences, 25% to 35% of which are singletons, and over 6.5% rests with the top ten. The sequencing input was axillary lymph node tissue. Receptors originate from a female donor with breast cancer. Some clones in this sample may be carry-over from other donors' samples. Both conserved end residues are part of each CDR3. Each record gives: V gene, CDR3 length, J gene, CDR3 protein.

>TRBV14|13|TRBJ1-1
CASSQGPGTEAFF
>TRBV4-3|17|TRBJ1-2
CASSQGTPRQANYGYTF
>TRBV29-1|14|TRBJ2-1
CSVDQREYFNEQFF
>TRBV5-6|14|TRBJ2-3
CASSSLQGGDTQYF
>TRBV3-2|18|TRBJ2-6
CASSQECGGDSGANVLTF
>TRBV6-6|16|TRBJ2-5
CASSYSRTGTGETQYF
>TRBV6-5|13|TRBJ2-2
CASSYGAGGELLF
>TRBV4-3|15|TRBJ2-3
CASSQSGTSTDTQYF
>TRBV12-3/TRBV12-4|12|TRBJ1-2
CASSLGEGGYTF
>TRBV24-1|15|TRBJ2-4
CATSAQGAGRERRYF
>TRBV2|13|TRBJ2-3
CASSGIGGDTQYF
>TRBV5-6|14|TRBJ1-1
CASSSPDRDTEAFF
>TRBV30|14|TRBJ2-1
CALEGSSSYNEQFF
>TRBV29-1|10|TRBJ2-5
CSFSGETQYF
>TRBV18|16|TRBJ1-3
CASSPLRQASGNTIYF
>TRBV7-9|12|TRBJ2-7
CASRRGDYEQYF
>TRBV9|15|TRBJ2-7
CASSSSGSSLSEQYF
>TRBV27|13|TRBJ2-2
CAIQSRDTGELFF
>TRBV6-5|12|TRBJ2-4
CASSGLAGLQYF
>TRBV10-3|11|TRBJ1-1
CAISADREAFF
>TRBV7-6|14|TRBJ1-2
CASSLVGQGYGYTF
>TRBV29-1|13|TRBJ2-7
CSFASGTIDEQYF
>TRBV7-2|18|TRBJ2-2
CASSLEGTSGPNTGELFF
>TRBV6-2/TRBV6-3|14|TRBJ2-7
CAGSGRTSSYEQYF
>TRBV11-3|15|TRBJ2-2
CASSPGLAAVGELFF
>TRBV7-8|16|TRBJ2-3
CASSWDRDRSTDTQYF
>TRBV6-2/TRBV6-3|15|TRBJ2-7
CASSPPTRKSYEQYF
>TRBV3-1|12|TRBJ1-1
CASSHGRAEAFF
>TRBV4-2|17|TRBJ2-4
CASSQAPSGIAKNIQYF
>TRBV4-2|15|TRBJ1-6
CASSLGGQGNSPLHF
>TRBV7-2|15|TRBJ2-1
CASSLEWLAGGEQFF
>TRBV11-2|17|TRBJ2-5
CASSIGRLAGVGETQYF
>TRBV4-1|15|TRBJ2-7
CASSKPTSGSYEQYF
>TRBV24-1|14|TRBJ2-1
CATSDFVHVDEQFF
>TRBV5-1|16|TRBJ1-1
CASSLGPFDISTEAFF
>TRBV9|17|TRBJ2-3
CASSVDADGLGADTQYF
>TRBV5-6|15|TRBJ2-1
CASSSRLAGGNEQFF
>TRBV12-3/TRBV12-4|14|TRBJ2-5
CASSIAGVGETQYF
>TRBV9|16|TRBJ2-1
CASSVASGNSYNEQFF
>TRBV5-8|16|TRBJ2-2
CASISVRRKNTGELFF
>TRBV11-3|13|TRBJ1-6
CASSLGTEITLHF
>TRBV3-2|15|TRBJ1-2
CASSQHERAPYGYTF
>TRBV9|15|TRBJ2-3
CASSGTVTSTDTPYF
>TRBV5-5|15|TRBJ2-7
CASSLEAASSYEQYF
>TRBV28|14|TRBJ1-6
CTSSSIRGSSPLHF
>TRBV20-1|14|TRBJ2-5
CSARGRDNQETQYF
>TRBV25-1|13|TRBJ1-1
CASKGGSITEAFF
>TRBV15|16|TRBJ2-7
CATSRATGTVSYEQYF
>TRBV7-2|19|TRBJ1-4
CASSLTGFYSGITNEKLFF
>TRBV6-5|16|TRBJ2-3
CASSSVPGGDTDTQYF
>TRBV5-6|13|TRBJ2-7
CASSPRLAYEQYF